These T cell receptor beta chains were read from a single sample in a study of OX40 agonist ivuxolimab in advanced cancers. Repertoires were generated with immunoSEQ multiplex PCR, while TCRdb's copy carries only in-frame clones and drops some. The profile shows about 40,000 clones, approximately 81% of them singletons. The sequencing here drew on CD4+ or CD8+ T cells sorted from blood, taken in a trial of the OX40 agonist ivuxolimab. Source of these receptors: an adult with an advanced solid tumor such as melanoma, head and neck, liver or kidney cancer. Each CDR3 is given with its conserved first and last residue. The D gene is left open where the match is weak. Size tells how often a clone was seen (once, few, many) or the class of an expanded clone, and some rows leave it out.

D gene	V gene	clone size	J gene	CDR3 DNA	CDR3 protein
NA	TRBV11-2	NA	TRBJ2-7	TGTGCCAGCAGCTTAGAGGGCTCCTACGAGCAGTACTTC	CASSLEGSYEQYF
NA	TRBV28	few	TRBJ1-2	TGTGCCAGCAGCCCCCCCGGCTATGGCTACACCTTC	CASSPPGYGYTF
NA	TRBV11-2	NA	TRBJ2-7	TGTGCCAGCAGCTTAGGGGCAGGGAAGAGAGACGAGCAGTACTTC	CASSLGAGKRDEQYF
NA	TRBV9	few	TRBJ1-1	TGTGCCAGCAGCGTAAGCGATTGGATGAACACTGAAGCTTTCTTT	CASSVSDWMNTEAFF
NA	TRBV7-2	once	TRBJ2-1	TGTGCCAGCAGCCACGGAGTGGTGGGACAGTTCTTC	CASSHGVVGQFF
NA	TRBV6-1	NA	TRBJ1-5	TGTGCCAGCAGCGTCCGGACGGACCTCCGACAGCCCCAGCATTTT	CASSVRTDLRQPQHF
NA	TRBV9	NA	TRBJ2-3	TGTGCCAGCAGCGTAGCTAAGTTTGATACGCAGTATTTT	CASSVAKFDTQYF
NA	TRBV4-2	few	TRBJ1-5	TGTGCCAGCAGCCAAGATCCGGGGGCCAGCAATCAGCCCCAGCATTTT	CASSQDPGASNQPQHF
TRBD1	TRBV10-3	NA	TRBJ1-3	TGTGCCATGGGAGGGGGACAGCTCTCTGGAAACACCATATATTTT	CAMGGGQLSGNTIYF
TRBD1	TRBV5-5	once	TRBJ2-1	TGTGCCAGCAGCTGGACAGGGGCGTTCTCCTACAATGAGCAGTTCTTC	CASSWTGAFSYNEQFF
NA	TRBV27	NA	TRBJ2-1	TGTGCCAGCAGTTTTTCCAGCTACAATGAGCAGTTCTTC	CASSFSSYNEQFF
TRBD1	TRBV4-1	NA	TRBJ1-5	TGCGCCAGCAGCCAAACAGGACAGGTTGTTCAGCCCCAGCATTTT	CASSQTGQVVQPQHF
TRBD1	TRBV9	NA	TRBJ1-5	TGTGCCAGCAGCCTGGGACAGGTCTATCAGCCCCAGCATTTT	CASSLGQVYQPQHF
NA	TRBV7-2	NA	TRBJ1-1	TGTGCCAGCAGCTTGAGCTCTAGGAGATGGTACACTGAAGCTTTCTTT	CASSLSSRRWYTEAFF
NA	TRBV9	NA	TRBJ2-7	TGTGCCAGCAGCGTAGGAGGGGGCGAGCAGTACTTC	CASSVGGGEQYF
NA	TRBV7-8	NA	TRBJ2-3	TGTGCCAGCAGCTTACTAGGAGGCACAGATACGCAGTATTTT	CASSLLGGTDTQYF
NA	TRBV14	NA	TRBJ1-5	TGTGCCAGCAGCCAAGTTAGGGGTCAGCCCCAGCATTTT	CASSQVRGQPQHF